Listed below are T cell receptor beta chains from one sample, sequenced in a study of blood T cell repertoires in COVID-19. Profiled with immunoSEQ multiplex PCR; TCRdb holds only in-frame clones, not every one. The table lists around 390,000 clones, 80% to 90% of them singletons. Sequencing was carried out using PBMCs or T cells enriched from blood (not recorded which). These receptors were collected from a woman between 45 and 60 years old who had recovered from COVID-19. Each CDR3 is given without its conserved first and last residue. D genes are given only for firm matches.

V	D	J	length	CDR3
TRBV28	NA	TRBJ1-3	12	ASSTQTLRNTIY
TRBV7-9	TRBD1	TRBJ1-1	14	ASSLVLVGTGTEAF
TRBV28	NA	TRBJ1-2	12	ASSTPGGNYGYT
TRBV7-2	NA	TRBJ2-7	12	ASSLGDILYEQY
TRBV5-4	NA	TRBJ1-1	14	ASSFWTVKPNTEAF
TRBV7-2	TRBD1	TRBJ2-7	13	ASSETGRLPYEQY
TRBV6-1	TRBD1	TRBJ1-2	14	ASSEAGRTGGYGYT
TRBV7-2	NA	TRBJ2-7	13	ASRPPTGETYEQY
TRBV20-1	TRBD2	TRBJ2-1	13	SASYAGGPYNEQF
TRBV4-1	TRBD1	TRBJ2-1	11	ASSQETGNSQF
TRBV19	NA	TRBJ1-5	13	ASKGGVIGNQPQH
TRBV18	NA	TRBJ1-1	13	ASSSEVGVKTEAF
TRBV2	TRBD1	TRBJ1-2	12	ASKFGTGDTGYT
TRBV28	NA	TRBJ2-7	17	ASSGPLPGTGFDPYEQY
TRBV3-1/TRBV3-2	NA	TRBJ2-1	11	ASSGLSYNEQF
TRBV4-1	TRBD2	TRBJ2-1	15	ASRPIGRGGAGDEQF
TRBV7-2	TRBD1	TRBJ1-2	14	ASSPQGQGINYGYT
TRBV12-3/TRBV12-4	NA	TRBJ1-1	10	ASSLVNSEAF
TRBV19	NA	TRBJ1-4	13	ASSTPGTGGEKLF
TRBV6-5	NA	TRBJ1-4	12	ASRQQDEREKLF
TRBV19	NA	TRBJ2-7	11	ASSMGRVYEQY
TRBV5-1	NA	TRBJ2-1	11	ASSGAGFNEQF
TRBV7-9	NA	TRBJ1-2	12	ASSLEQGRYGYT
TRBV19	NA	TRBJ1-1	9	ASGPGLAAF
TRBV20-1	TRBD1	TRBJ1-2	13	SASHPGTENYGYT
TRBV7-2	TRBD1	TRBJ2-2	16	ASSSRMTGLTNTGELF
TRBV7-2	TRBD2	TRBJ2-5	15	ACGRGLGRVFGETQY
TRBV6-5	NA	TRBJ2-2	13	ASSYSGGGDGELF
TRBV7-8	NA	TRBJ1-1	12	ASSPGSANTEAF
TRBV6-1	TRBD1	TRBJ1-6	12	ASSELGVGQGGH
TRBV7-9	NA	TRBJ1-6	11	ASSLHADSPLH
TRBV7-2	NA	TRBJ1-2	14	ASSLGGRLRVYGYT
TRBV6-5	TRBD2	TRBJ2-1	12	ASRTSVDYNEQF
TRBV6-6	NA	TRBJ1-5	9	ASSHNQPQH
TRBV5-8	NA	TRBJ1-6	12	ASSLGGVDSPLH
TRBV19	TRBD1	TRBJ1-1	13	ASSIGAGGWTEAF
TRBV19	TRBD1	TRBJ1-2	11	AIDPGTGYGYT
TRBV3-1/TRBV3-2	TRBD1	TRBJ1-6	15	ASSQVGGTGTNSPLH
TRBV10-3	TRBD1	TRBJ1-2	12	AISLGQGDYGYT
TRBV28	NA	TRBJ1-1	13	ASSQIQNMNTEAF
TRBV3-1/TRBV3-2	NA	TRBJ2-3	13	ASSPSVMRTDTQY
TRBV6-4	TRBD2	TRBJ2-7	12	ASSVTGLSSEQY
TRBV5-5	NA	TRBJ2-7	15	ASSLELPGVSSYEQY
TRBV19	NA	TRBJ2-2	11	ASRRDLTGELF
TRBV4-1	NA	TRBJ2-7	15	ASSQGGGRDPRYEQY
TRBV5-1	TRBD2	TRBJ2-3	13	ASSLRLAGRDTQY
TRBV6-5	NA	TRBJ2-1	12	ASSTMSSYNEQF